The entry below gives a single TCR beta chain sequence along with its context. Many counts were recorded for this clonotype. The clone's antigen remains unknown. The sample holds no much larger clone one base away, and base qualities are not on file. The entry originates in a study of blood T cells in healthy people across ages (dated by TCRdb to the mid-2010s). Looking at the study overall: Template switching captured roughly one uniquely barcoded TCR beta cDNA molecule per two T cells in model experiments. To track age-related changes in TCR beta repertoire diversity, the study relied on deep sequencing normalized with unique cDNA molecular identifiers. Four age groups were formed from the donors: young (average approximately 15 years), middle-aged (approximately 40), aged (roughly 56) and long-lived (approximately 78). To avoid experimental bias, donors of different ages were randomly spread across the sequencing lanes. For two donors (one aged 18 to 30 and one aged 80 or older), the study analyzed two additional independent replicas of 1 million unique cDNA reads from the same blood draw.

Overall study results and their limits: Total diversity estimates from one million sequenced T cells were considered lower bounds and underestimates. As age increased, observed TCR beta diversity per million T cells dropped in a roughly linear way, and a significant reduction was already evident by age roughly 36. Compared with the aged group, the long-lived group had more naive CD4+ T cells, fewer expanded clones and increased TCR diversity, a pattern suggesting age selection. Because the CMV infection status of the donors was unknown, age-related changes in expanded clonotypes may potentially have been confounded. Conclusive comparison of naive and antigen-experienced compartments was prevented by the profiling of bulk unsorted PBMCs. The percentage of naive T cells measured by flow cytometry correlated strongly with observed TCR beta diversity.

The CDR3 starts with the cysteine, ends with the phenylalanine, and has 15 residues. The CDR3 DNA has 45 bases and is translated from base 1. After removal of 1 base from V and 6 bases from J, the junction retains 1 base not matched to a gene. The donors were 40 or so Caucasian individuals from Russia, aged roughly 6 to 100 years, who were systemically healthy. Each donor gave approximately 9.3 milliliters of peripheral blood, collected into EDTA-treated Vacutainer tubes. PBMCs were isolated by Ficoll-Paque density-gradient centrifugation, with at least 6 million obtained per sample. Total RNA was extracted from PBMCs with Trizol reagent, with at least 6 micrograms obtained per sample. For every donor, flow cytometry on a PBMC aliquot measured the percentage of naive CD45RAhigh/CD27high T cells. Libraries were constructed by 5' RACE. For sequencing, an Illumina HiSeq 2500 was employed. A second PCR of roughly 6 to 11 cycles was performed with a sample-barcoded 5' primer and a J-beta primer mix. A template-switch 5' adaptor carrying 12 random nucleotides introduced a unique molecular identifier onto each TCR beta cDNA molecule. Each sample yielded at least 2.5 million CDR3-containing paired-end reads. First-strand cDNA synthesis was performed from all RNA using the Mint cDNA synthesis kit, with priming by a TRBC-specific oligonucleotide. Following uracil-DNA glycosylase treatment, a first 18-cycle PCR with universal primers M1SS and BC2_uni_R was performed on all cDNA. On the authors' methods: For normalization, 1 million high-quality reads, each with a distinct molecular identifier, were randomly selected from each sample. Instead of being binned into consensus sequences, reads with shared molecular identifiers were discarded. MiTCR, with a Q25 quality threshold and the strictest error-elimination algorithm, was used for CDR3 identification, clonotype clustering and error correction. A nonparametric unseen species model using Euler transformation provided a lower-bound estimate of total TCR beta diversity. TCRdb's own reprocessing of the public reads used fastp at Q25 and MiXCR and kept productive beta chains. Every entry covers one CDR3 protein and lists the most common genes and DNA from its rows. These V and J calls are TCRdb output, not the study's own analysis. The sample table contains approximately 810,000 distinct CDR3 sequences; only one count was recorded for more than 25% of them. The top ten clonotypes cover around a sixth of the sample.

Sequencing input: blood. This TCR was sampled from an elderly woman in good health. This chain joins TRBV12-3 or TRBV12-4 to TRBJ2-1, with TRBD2 identical over 12 junction bases. The CDR3 protein: CASSLVTSGGNEQFF. The DNA sequence follows: TGTGCCAGCAGTTTAGTGACTAGCGGGGGCAATGAGCAGTTCTTC.